The 7 T cell receptor beta chains given below trace back to one sample, sequenced in a study of tumor-infiltrating lymphocytes in primary liver carcinoma. Investigators took RNA and DNA out together from 20-30 mg of unsorted bulk tissue. From around 0.5 ug of total RNA, TCR beta-specific cDNA was reverse-transcribed using a constant-region primer. Three nested multiplex PCR rounds of slightly modified ARM-PCR generated TCR beta libraries. It was with TRBV1-TRBV30 forward primers and a C-beta reverse primer that the first two PCR rounds were run, at 10 cycles each. TCRdb ran MiXCR on the multiplex PCR reads and lists one entry per CDR3 protein. The sample shows some 40,000 distinct CDR3 sequences, 75% of them seen only once. Material for sequencing was tumor-adjacent normal liver tissue. The source of these receptors is a man aged 35 to 55 with primary liver carcinoma and hepatitis B virus infection.

Points on this clonotype: One junction end does not reproduce the germline sequence, and a read error may be involved. The chain uses TRBV10-1 and TRBJ2-5, with D perhaps assigned TRBD1 or TRBD2 (5 bases each). Germline assignment: CDR1 WNHNN and CDR2 SYGVQD (reference sequence). CDR3 length: 13 amino acids. CDR3 sequence: CASSIGTQETQYF. The CDR3, as DNA: TGCGCCAGCAGTATAGGGACGCAAGAGACCCAATACTTC.

For this clonotype: Since no conserved phenylalanine or tryptophan closes the CDR3, a read error is the likely cause. The chain has TRBV11-1 and TRBJ2-7; no clear D. The germline gives CDR1 SGHAT, CDR2 FQDESV (reference sequence). The CDR3 is 13 amino acids. For the CDR3, the DNA is TGTGCCAGCAGGGGAAAGCTATCCTATGAGCAGTACTTA. Its protein product is CASRGKLSYEQYL.

The chain links TRBV6-1 to TRBJ2-7; D tentatively reads TRBD1 or TRBD2 (5 bases each). The CDR3 is 13 residues long. Looked up from germline, CDR1 is MNHNS and CDR2 is SASEGT. CDR3 bases: TGTGTCAGTAGTTGGGACGCCTTCTACGAGCAGTACTTC. It encodes CVSSWDAFYEQYF.

About this clonotype itself: Germline and junction disagree at one end, which may indicate a read error. This rearrangement joins TRBV11-1 to TRBJ2-1; 12 nucleotides agree with TRBD2. This CDR3 comprises 20 residues. Per the germline V gene, CDR1 is SGHAT and CDR2 is FQDESV (reference sequence). CDR3 sequence: CVSSIGRTSGASRFGNEQFF. CDR3 sequence (DNA): TGTGTCAGCAGCATAGGAAGGACTAGCGGGGCCTCACGATTCGGCAATGAGCAGTTCTTC.

The V and J genes are TRBV5-6 and TRBJ2-3, with a tentative D call TRBD2 (6 bases). The germline V gene has CDR1 SGHDT and CDR2 YYEEEE. CDR3 length: 14 residues. The CDR3 spells CVSSLSRDGDTQYF. CDR3 bases: TGTGTCAGTAGCCTCTCGCGGGACGGAGATACGCAGTATTTT.

As to this clonotype: A much larger clone is a single base away; this may be a read error. The chain is built from TRBV2 and TRBJ2-7; D call uncertain. Germline values: CDR1 SNHLY, CDR2 FYNNEI. V dropped 3 bases and J dropped 3 bases, with 15 bases sitting between them. The CDR3 is 15 amino acids. The CDR3 loop is CASSDPEPSFYEQYF. The CDR3 DNA reads TGTGCCAGCAGTGATCCCGAGCCCTCCTTCTACGAGCAGTACTTC.

This chain joins TRBV7-9 and TRBJ2-7; 8 nucleotides agree with TRBD1. Germline-derived CDR1 and CDR2 are SEHNR and FQNEAQ (reference sequence). CDR3 length equals 14 residues. V shed 6 bases, J shed 2 bases, and the junction held 6 bases outside the gene matches. In DNA form, the CDR3 reads TGTGCCAGCAGTCCTCGGACAGGGCCCTACGAGCAGTACGTC. Translation gives CASSPRTGPYEQYV.